The next 2 T cell receptor beta chains were all read from a single sample in a study of a mutant IDH1 vaccine in newly diagnosed glioma. Noted time point: baseline, week 1 (first vaccination visit). Documented treatment: pre-vaccination baseline after standard-of-care therapy. Data came from immunoSEQ multiplex PCR; TCRdb stores just in-frame clones and leaves some out. The table has approximately 70,000 clones, 80% to 90% seen once. The material was PBMCs, obtained from a glioma patient treated with radiotherapy, temozolomide or both. All receptors come from a man aged 25 to 40 with glioma.

J is TRBJ2-2 and V is TRBV4-1; D perhaps matches TRBD2 (5 bases). CDR3 length: 17 amino acids. V shed 0 bases and J shed 5 bases, with 16 bases lying between them. Germline lookup yields CDR1 MGHRA and CDR2 YSYEKL. The CDR3, as DNA: TGCGCCAGCAGCCAAGATTCTAAACTAGTGGGGACCGGGGAGCTGTTTTTT. This encodes CASSQDSKLVGTGELFF.

The V and J genes are TRBV5-1 and TRBJ2-1, with a possible D match to TRBD2 (6 bases). In germline, CDR1 is SGHRS, CDR2 YFSETQ. Trimming removed 3 bases from V and 0 bases from J, with 10 bases in between. The CDR3 runs to 15 residues. CDR3 residues: CASSSRGSSYNEQFF. In DNA form, the CDR3 reads TGCGCCAGCAGCTCCCGGGGGAGCTCCTACAATGAGCAGTTCTTC. The whole variable domain, filled in from reference TRBV5-1 and TRBJ2-1, reads KAGVTQTPRYLIKTRGQQVTLSCSPISGHRSVSWYQQTPGQGLQFLFEYFSETQRNKGNFPGRFSGRQFSNSRSEMNVSTLELGDSALYLCASSSRGSSYNEQFFGPGTRLTVL.